The clone carrying this T cell receptor (beta chain) was counted at least ten times. As yet, its antigen is unknown. This entry belongs to a study of CD8+CD57+ T cells in acquired aplastic anemia. Notes on the study in general: Between the patient and control groups, CD8+ Simpson's diversity did not differ significantly. Patients and controls turned out to have approximately 29 CD8+ CDR3 sequences in common.

The template used for profiling TCR beta VDJ and CDR3 was genomic DNA. TCRdb redid the calling of the reads with MiXCR, one entry per CDR3 protein. The sample carries about 160,000 distinct CDR3 sequences, roughly 45% recorded once. Patients chosen for sequencing had shown CD8+CD57+ cell expansion by flow cytometry. Per the germline V gene, CDR1 is SGHKS and CDR2 is YYEKEE (reference sequence). V lost 4 bases, J lost 2 bases, and 5 bases stayed unmatched. The CDR3 is made up of 15 amino acids. Specimen: sorted CD4+, CD8+, or CD8+CD57+ T cells (not recorded which) from PBMCs. This chain connects TRBV5-5 to TRBJ2-1; 8 positions agree with TRBD1. The origin of this receptor is a human donor with aplastic anemia. The CDR3 loop reads CASSKDRVTYNEQFF. The CDR3 coding sequence is TGTGCCAGCAGCAAGGACAGGGTGACCTACAATGAGCAGTTCTTC.